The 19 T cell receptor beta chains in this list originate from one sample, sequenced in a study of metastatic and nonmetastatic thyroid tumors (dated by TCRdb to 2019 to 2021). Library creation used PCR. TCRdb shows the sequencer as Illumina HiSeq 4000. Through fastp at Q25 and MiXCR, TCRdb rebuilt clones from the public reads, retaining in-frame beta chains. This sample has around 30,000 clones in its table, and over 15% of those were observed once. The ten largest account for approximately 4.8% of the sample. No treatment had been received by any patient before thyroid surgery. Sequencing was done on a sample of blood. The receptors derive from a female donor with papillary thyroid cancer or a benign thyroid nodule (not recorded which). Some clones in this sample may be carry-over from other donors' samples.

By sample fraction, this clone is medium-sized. The CDR3 here is CASSEWQYNSPLHF. CDR3 in DNA: TGTGCCAGCAGTGAATGGCAGTATAATTCACCCCTCCACTTT. The rearrangement joins TRBV6-1 to TRBJ1-6; D is ambiguous. V lost 2 bases, J lost 4 bases, and 6 bases lay in between. The length of the CDR3 is 14 residues. Germline CDR1 and CDR2: MNHNS and SASEGT.

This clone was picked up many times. CDR3 region: CASSLESGGGTKTQYF. The CDR3 coding sequence is TGTGCCAGCAGCTTAGAAAGCGGGGGGGGGACTAAGACCCAGTACTTC. The rearrangement links TRBV7-6 to TRBJ2-5; 10 bases line up with TRBD2. This CDR3 contains 16 residues. Losses at the gene ends were 1 base for V and 6 bases for J; bases not matched to a gene: 8. Germline V gene sequence: CDR1 SGHVS, CDR2 FNYEAQ.

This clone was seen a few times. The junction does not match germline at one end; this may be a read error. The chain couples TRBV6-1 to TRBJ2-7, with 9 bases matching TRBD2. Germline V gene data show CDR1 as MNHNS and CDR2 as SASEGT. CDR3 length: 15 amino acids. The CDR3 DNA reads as TGTGCCAGCAGTGAAGGCGGGGGGGCGACCTACAAGCAGTACTTC. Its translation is CASSEGGGATYKQYF.

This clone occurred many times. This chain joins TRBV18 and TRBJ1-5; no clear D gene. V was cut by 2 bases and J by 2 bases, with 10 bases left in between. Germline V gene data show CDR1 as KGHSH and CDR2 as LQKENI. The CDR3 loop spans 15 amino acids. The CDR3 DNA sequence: TGTGCCAGCTCACCAGCGTTGAGAGGCAATCAGCCCCAGCATTTT. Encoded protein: CASSPALRGNQPQHF.

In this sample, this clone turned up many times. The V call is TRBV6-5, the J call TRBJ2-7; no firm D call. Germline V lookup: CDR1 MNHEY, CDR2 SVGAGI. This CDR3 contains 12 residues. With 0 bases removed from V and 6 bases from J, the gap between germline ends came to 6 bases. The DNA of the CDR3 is TGTGCCAGCAGTTACTCGATTCGCGAGCAGTACTTC. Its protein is CASSYSIREQYF.

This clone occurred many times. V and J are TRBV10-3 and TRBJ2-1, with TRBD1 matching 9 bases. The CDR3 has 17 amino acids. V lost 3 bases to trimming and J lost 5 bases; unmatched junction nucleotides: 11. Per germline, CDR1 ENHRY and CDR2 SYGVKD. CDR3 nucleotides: TGTGCCATCAGTGACCGCCCGGGACAGGGTTTCGACAATGAGCAGTTCTTC. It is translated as CAISDRPGQGFDNEQFF.

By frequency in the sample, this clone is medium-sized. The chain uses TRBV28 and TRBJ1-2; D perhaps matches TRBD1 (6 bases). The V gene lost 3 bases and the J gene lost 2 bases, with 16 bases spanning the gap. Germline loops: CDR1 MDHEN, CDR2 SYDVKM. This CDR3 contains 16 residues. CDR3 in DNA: TGTGCCAGCAGTTTCGGGGGCGCAGACTCCAACTATGGCTACACCTTC. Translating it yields CASSFGGADSNYGYTF.

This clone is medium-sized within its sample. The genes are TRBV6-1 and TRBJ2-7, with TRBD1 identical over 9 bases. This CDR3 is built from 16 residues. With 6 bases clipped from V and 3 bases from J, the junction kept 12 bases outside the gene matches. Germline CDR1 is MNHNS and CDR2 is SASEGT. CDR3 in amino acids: CASRPEGTGPVYEQYF. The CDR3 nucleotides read TGTGCCAGCAGGCCCGAAGGGACAGGGCCGGTCTACGAGCAGTACTTC.

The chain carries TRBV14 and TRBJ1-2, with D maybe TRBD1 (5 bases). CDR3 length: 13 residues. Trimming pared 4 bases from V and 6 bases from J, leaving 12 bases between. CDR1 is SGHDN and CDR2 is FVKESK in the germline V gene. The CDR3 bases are TGTGCCAGCAGCCCCCTACAGGTGGATGGCTACACCTTC. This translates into CASSPLQVDGYTF.

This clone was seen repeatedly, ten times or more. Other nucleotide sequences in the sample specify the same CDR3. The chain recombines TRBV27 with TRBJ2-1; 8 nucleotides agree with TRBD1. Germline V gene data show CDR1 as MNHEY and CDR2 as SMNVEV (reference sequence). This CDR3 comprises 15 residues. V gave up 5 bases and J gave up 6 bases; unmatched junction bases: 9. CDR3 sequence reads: CASSRMDRVGNEQFF. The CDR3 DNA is TGTGCCAGCAGTCGAATGGACAGGGTCGGCAATGAGCAGTTCTTC.

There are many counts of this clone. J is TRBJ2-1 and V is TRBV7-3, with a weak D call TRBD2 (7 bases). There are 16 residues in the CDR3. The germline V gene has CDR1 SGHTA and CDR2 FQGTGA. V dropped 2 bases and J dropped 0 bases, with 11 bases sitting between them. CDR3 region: CASSLGGGASYNEQFF. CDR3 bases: TGTGCCAGCAGCTTAGGCGGGGGCGCCTCCTACAATGAGCAGTTCTTC.

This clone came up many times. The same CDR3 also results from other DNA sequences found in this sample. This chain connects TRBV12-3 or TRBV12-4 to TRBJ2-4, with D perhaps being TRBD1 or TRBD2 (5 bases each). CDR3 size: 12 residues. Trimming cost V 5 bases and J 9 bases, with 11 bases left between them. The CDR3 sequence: CASSQGTAIQYF. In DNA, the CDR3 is TGTGCCAGCAGTCAAGGGACGGCCATTCAGTACTTC.

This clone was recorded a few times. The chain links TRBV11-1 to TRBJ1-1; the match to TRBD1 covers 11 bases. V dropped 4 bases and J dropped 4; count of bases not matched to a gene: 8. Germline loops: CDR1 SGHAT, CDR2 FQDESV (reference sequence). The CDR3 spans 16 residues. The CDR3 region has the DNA TGTGCCAGCAGCTCCCGGGACAGGGGGGCTAGCACTGAAGCTTTCTTT. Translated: CASSSRDRGASTEAFF.

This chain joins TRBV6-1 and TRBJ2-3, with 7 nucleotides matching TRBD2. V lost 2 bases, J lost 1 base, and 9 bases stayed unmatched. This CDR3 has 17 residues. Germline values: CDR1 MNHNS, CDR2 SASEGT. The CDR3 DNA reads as TGTGCCAGCAGTGAATTTTTTGGGGGGGACCGCACAGATACGCAGTATTTT. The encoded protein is CASSEFFGGDRTDTQYF.

CDR3 loop: CSAHGGALSYEQYF. CDR3 DNA: TGCAGTGCACACGGGGGGGCCTTATCCTACGAGCAGTACTTC. The chain couples TRBV20-1 to TRBJ2-7; TRBD2 matches 8 bases. CDR1 is DFQATT, CDR2 SNEGSKA, per germline (reference sequence). V lost 6 bases and J lost 1; bases outside the gene matches: 8. There are 14 residues in the CDR3.

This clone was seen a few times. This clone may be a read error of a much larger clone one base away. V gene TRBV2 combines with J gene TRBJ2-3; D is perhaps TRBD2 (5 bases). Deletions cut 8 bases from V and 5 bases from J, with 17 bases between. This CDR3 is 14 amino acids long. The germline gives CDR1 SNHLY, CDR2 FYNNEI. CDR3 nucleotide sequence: TGTGCCAGCTGGTGGACTTCCCTTAGAGATACGCAGTATTTT. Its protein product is CASWWTSLRDTQYF.

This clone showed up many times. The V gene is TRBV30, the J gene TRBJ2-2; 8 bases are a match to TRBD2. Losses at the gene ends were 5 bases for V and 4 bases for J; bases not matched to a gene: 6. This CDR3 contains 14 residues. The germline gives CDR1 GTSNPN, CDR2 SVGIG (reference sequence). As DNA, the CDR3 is TGTGCCTGGGCTCGACTAGCGACCACCGGGGAGCTGTTTTTT. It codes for CAWARLATTGELFF.

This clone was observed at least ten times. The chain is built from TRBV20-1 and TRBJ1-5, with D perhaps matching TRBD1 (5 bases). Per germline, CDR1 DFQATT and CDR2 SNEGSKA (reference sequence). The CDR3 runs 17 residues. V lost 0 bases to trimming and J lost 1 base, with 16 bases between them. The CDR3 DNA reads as TGCAGTGCTAGAGACCCCGCGGGACTGGGAAGCAATCAGCCCCAGCATTTT. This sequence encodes CSARDPAGLGSNQPQHF.

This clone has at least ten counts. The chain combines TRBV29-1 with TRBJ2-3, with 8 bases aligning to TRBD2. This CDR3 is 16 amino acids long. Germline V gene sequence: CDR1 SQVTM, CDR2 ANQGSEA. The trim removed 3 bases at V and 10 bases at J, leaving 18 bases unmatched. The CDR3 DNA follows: TGCAGCGTTGATGGGCCGAGAGCGGGAGACTCCCCCCCGCAGTATTTT. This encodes CSVDGPRAGDSPPQYF.